This record looks at one T cell receptor (beta chain) sequence and its context. Its target is unknown. The data derive from a study of T cell responses to AZD1222 COVID-19 vaccine. Between the trimmed V and J ends, which lost 3 bases and 4 bases, there was a span of 9 bases. The CDR3 extends over 13 amino acids. Germline V CDR1 and CDR2: MNHEY, SMNVEV (reference sequence). General study points: Nearly half of spike-specific TCRs reportedly go after variant regions that carry no mutations. Mostly white British, mostly female donors; authors suggested clonal diversity may be underestimated.

Generated by immunoSEQ multiplex PCR, the TCRdb table keeps only in-frame clones and is missing some. Of about 100,000 clones listed, around 84% are singletons. The sample here was peripheral blood, taken on day 0 of AZD1222 vaccination. The sequence came from an adult in good health. J is TRBJ1-1 and V is TRBV27; D not resolved. CDR3 sequence (DNA): TGTGCCAGCAGTTTGGGGTTTGGCACTGAAGCTTTCTTT. It codes for CASSLGFGTEAFF.